The text below deals with one TCR beta chain. Antigen specificity is unknown. The J segment lost 5 bases and the V segment lost 7 bases, leaving 11 bases of the junction unmatched. Looked up from germline, CDR1 is MDHEN and CDR2 is SYDVKM. CDR3 length: 15 amino acids. This entry is derived from a study of T cells in localized non-small cell lung cancer. Findings of the study overall: T cell clonality was highest in uninvolved adjacent lung, above tumor. Adjacent lung had a median approximately 57 of the 100 largest tumor clones.

Assay: immunoSEQ multiplex PCR; the TCRdb copy retains only in-frame clones and omits some. The sample contains about 78,000 clones, 84% of which appear only once. The gene calls are TRBV28 and TRBJ2-7; 10 positions agree with TRBD1. The sequence derives from a man between 40 and 70 years old with stage I lung adenocarcinoma. This sample comprised peripheral blood, obtained before any cancer treatment. The CDR3 DNA is TGTGCCAGCACCCCGACCGGGACAGGGGTGGACGAGCAGTACTTC. This encodes CASTPTGTGVDEQYF. The full variable domain, with the rest looked up from reference TRBV28 and TRBJ2-7, is DVKVTQSSRYLVKRTGEKVFLECVQDMDHENMFWYRQDPGLGLRLIYFSYDVKMKEKGDIPEGYSVSREKKERFSLILESASTNQTSMYLCASTPTGTGVDEQYFGPGTRLTVT.